The rows below give T cell receptor beta chains drawn from one sample of a study of T cells in narcolepsy. Only in-frame clones appear in the TCRdb table, and some are missing; sequencing was by immunoSEQ multiplex PCR. The sample comprises about 32,000 clones, over 70% of which are singletons, and 3% to 4.5% rests with the top ten. Sequencing used memory (CD45RA-) CD4+ T cells from blood. The receptors stem from a human donor in good health. Each CDR3 is given with its conserved first and last residue. D genes are given only for firm matches. Only part of the rows carry a size: once, few, many, or a class if the clone is expanded.

V: TRBV5-4
size: few
J: TRBJ1-1
D: .
DNA: TGTGCCAGCAGCCCCCCCTGGAAGGGGAGGACTGAAGCTTTCTTT
CDR3: CASSPPWKGRTEAFF

V: TRBV7-2
size: .
J: TRBJ2-1
D: TRBD2
DNA: TGTGCCAGCAGCTTAGCGCGGGAGTACAATGAGCAGTTCTTC
CDR3: CASSLAREYNEQFF

V: TRBV6-5
size: .
J: TRBJ2-1
D: TRBD1
DNA: TGTGCCAGCAGGATAGGGACAGGGGGCGGCTTTAAGCAGTTCTTC
CDR3: CASRIGTGGGFKQFF

V: TRBV15
size: few
J: TRBJ2-1
D: TRBD1
DNA: TGTGCCACCAGCAGGGGGACAGGGTTCGGCAATGAGCAGTTCTTC
CDR3: CATSRGTGFGNEQFF

V: TRBV28
size: .
J: TRBJ2-6
D: .
DNA: TGTGCCAGCAGTAACTTACGTCCTTGGACACAAAGTCGGGCCAACGTCCTGACTTTC
CDR3: CASSNLRPWTQSRANVLTF

V: TRBV15
size: once
J: TRBJ2-2
D: TRBD1
DNA: TGTGCCACCAGCGGGAGGACAGGGTCCGGGGAGCTGTTTTTT
CDR3: CATSGRTGSGELFF

V: TRBV4-2
size: .
J: TRBJ2-2
D: TRBD2
DNA: TGTGCCAGCAGCACCCGGGAGGGTTGGACCGGGGAGCTGTTTTTT
CDR3: CASSTREGWTGELFF

V: TRBV7-8
size: .
J: TRBJ1-2
D: TRBD1
DNA: TGTGCCAGCAGCTTAAGTTTGACAGGGGGCATTAGTGGTGGCTACACCTTC
CDR3: CASSLSLTGGISGGYTF

V: TRBV5-1
size: few
J: TRBJ1-1
D: TRBD1
DNA: TGCGCCAGCAGCACCGGGGACAGGAACACTGAAGCTTTCTTT
CDR3: CASSTGDRNTEAFF

V: TRBV11-2
size: .
J: TRBJ2-1
D: TRBD1
DNA: TGTGCCAGCAGCTCCGGGACAGTCTCCTACAATGAGCAGTTCTTC
CDR3: CASSSGTVSYNEQFF

V: TRBV10-3
size: .
J: TRBJ2-2
D: TRBD2
DNA: TGTGCCATCAGTGAAGCGGGAGCGGCCGGGGAGCTGTTTTTT
CDR3: CAISEAGAAGELFF

V: TRBV19
size: .
J: TRBJ2-7
D: TRBD1
DNA: TGTGCCAGTAGTACTTCGGGACAGGCCTACGAGCAGTACTTC
CDR3: CASSTSGQAYEQYF

V: TRBV10-2
size: .
J: TRBJ2-7
D: TRBD2
DNA: TGCGCCAGCAGTGAAACTAGCGGGCCCTACGAGCAGTACTTC
CDR3: CASSETSGPYEQYF

V: TRBV19
size: .
J: TRBJ1-2
D: .
DNA: TGTGCCAGTATGGGTAACTATGGCTACACCTTC
CDR3: CASMGNYGYTF